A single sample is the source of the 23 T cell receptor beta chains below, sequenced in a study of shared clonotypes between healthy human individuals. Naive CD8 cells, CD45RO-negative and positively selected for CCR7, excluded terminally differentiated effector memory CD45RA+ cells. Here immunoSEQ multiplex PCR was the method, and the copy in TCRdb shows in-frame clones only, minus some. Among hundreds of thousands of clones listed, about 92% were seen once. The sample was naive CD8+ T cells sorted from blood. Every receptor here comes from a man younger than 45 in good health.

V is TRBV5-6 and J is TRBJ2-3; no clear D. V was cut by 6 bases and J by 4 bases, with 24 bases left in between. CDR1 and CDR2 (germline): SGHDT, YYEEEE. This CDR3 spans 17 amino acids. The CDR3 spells CASTTLIRSAPADTQYF. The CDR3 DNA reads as TGTGCCAGCACTACTTTAATACGGAGTGCCCCAGCAGATACGCAGTATTTT.

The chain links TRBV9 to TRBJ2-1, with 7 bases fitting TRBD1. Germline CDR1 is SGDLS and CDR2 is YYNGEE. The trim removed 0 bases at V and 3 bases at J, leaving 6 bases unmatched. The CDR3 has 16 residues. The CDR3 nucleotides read TGTGCCAGCAGCGTAGATGGGACAGATTACTACAATGAGCAGTTCTTC. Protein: CASSVDGTDYYNEQFF.

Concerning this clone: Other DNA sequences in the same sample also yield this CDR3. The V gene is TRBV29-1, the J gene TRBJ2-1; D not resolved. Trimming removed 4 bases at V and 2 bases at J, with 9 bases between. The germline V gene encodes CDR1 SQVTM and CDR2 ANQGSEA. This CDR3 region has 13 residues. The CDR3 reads CSVVGGPYNEQFF. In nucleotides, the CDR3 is TGCAGCGTTGTAGGCGGACCCTACAATGAGCAGTTCTTC.

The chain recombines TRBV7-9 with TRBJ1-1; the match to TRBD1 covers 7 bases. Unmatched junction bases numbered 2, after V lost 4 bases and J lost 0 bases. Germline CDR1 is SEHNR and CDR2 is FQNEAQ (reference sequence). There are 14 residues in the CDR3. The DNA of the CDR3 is TGTGCCAGCAGCTCCGGGACAGTGAACACTGAAGCTTTCTTT. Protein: CASSSGTVNTEAFF.

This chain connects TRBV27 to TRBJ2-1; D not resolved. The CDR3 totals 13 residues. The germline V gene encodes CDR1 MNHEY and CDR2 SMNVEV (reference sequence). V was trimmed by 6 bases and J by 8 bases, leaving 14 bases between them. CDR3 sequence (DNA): TGTGCCAGCAGGAGCCTGGGTGTACATGAGCAGTTCTTC. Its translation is CASRSLGVHEQFF.

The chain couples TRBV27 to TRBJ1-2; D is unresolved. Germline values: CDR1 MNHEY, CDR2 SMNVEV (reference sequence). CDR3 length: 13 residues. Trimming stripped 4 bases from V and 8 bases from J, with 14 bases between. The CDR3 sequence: CASSYGLGYGYTF. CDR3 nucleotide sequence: TGTGCCAGCAGTTACGGGCTAGGATACGGCTACACCTTC.

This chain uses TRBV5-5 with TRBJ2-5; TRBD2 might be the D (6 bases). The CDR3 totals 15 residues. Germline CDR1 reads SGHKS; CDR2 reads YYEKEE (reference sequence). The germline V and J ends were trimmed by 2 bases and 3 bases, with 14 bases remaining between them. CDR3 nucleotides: TGTGCCAGCAGCTTCACCGCGGCGGGGAAAGAGACCCAGTACTTC. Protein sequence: CASSFTAAGKETQYF.

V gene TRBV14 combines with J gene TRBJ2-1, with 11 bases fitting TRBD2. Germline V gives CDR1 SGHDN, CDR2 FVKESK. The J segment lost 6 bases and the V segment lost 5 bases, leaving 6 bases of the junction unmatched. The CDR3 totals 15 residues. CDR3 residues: CASSELAGVFNEQFF. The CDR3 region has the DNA TGTGCCAGCAGCGAACTAGCGGGAGTGTTCAATGAGCAGTTCTTC.

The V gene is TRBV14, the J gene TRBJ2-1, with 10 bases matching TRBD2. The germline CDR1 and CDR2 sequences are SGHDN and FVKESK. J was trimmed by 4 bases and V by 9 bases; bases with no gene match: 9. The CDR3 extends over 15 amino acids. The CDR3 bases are TGTGCCAGGGCCGCTAGCGGGAGAGGGTACAATGAGCAGTTCTTC. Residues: CARAASGRGYNEQFF.

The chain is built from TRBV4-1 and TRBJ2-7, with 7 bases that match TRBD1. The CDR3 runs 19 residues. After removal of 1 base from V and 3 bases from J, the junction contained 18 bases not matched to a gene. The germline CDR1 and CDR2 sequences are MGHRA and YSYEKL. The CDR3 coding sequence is TGCGCCAGCAGCCAAGTTTCCGGGACAGTCGTTTTTGGGCACTACGAGCAGTACTTC. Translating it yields CASSQVSGTVVFGHYEQYF.

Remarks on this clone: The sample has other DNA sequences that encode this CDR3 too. The CDR3 reads CASSHTSGRAGELFF. The CDR3 bases are TGCGCCAGCAGCCATACTAGCGGGAGGGCCGGGGAGCTGTTTTTT. This chain joins TRBV4-1 and TRBJ2-2; 13 bases are shared with TRBD2. The CDR3 is 15 amino acids. Per the germline V gene, CDR1 is MGHRA and CDR2 is YSYEKL. Trimming removed 3 bases from V and 6 bases from J; junction bases left unmatched: 1.

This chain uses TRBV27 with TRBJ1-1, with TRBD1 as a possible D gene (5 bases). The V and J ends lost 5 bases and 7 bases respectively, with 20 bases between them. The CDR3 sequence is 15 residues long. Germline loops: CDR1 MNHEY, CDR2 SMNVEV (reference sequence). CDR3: CASSLSSRGWSEAFF. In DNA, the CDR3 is TGTGCCAGCAGTCTGTCCTCTAGGGGATGGAGTGAAGCTTTCTTT.

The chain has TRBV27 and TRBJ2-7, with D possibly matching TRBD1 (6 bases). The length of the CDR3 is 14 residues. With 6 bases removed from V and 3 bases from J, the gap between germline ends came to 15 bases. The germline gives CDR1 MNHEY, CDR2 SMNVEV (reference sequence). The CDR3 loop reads CASSKPGAHYEQYF. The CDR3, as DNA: TGTGCCAGCAGCAAACCAGGGGCTCACTACGAGCAGTACTTC.

CDR3 loop: CASSPGPGIYTF. CDR3 bases: TGTGCCAGTAGTCCGGGACCCGGGATCTACACCTTC. The rearrangement links TRBV19 to TRBJ1-2; D might be TRBD1 (5 bases). The CDR3 runs 12 residues. Trimming removed 5 bases from V and 10 bases from J, with 14 bases in between. Germline V CDR1 and CDR2: LNHDA, SQIVND (reference sequence). Complete variable domain (other parts from reference TRBV19 and TRBJ1-2): DGGITQSPKYLFRKEGQNVTLSCEQNLNHDAMYWYRQDPGQGLRLIYYSQIVNDFQKGDIAEGYSVSREKKESFPLTVTSAQKNPTAFYLCASSPGPGIYTFGSGTRLTVV.

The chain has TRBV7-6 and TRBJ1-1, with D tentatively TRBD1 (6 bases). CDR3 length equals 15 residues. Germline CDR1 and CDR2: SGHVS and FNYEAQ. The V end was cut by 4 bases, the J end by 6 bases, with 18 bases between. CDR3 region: CASSSRQMTGPEAFF. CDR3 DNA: TGTGCCAGCAGCTCCCGCCAAATGACAGGCCCTGAAGCTTTCTTT.

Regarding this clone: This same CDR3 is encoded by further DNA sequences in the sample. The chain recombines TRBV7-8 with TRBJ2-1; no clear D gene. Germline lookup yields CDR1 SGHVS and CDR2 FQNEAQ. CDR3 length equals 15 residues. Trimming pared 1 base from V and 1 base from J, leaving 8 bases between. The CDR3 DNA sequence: TGTGCCAGCAGCTTAGGGCCGTCATCCTACAATGAGCAGTTCTTC. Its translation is CASSLGPSSYNEQFF.

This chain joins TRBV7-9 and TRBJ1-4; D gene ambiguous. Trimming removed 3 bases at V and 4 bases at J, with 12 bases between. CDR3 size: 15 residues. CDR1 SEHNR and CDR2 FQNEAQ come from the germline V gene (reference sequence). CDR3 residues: CASSLYSEVNEKLFF. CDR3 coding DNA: TGTGCCAGCAGCTTGTATTCAGAGGTTAATGAAAAACTGTTTTTT. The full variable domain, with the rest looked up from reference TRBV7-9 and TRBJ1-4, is DTGVSQNPRHKITKRGQNVTFRCDPISEHNRLYWYRQTLGQGPEFLTYFQNEAQLEKSRLLSDRFSAERPKGSFSTLEIQRTEQGDSAMYLCASSLYSEVNEKLFFGSGTQLSVL.

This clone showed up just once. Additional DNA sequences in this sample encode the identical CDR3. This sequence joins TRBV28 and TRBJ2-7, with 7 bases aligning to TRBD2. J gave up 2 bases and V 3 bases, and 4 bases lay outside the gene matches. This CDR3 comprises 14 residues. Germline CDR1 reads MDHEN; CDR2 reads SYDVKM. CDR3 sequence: CASSLAGETYEQYF. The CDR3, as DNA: TGTGCCAGCAGTTTGGCGGGAGAAACCTACGAGCAGTACTTC.

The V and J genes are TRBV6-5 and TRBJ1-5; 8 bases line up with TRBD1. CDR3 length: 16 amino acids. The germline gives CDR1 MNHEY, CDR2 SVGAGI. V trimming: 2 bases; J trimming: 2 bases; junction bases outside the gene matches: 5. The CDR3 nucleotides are TGTGCCAGCAGTTACGTTCAGGGGGCAGGCAATCAGCCCCAGCATTTT. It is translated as CASSYVQGAGNQPQHF.

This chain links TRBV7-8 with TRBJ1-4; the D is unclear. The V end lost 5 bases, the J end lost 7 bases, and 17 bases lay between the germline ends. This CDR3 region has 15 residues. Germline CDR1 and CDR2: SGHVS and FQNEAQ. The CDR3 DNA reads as TGTGCCAGCAGCCCCCCGGGGATACCTGGTGAAAAACTGTTTTTT. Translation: CASSPPGIPGEKLFF.

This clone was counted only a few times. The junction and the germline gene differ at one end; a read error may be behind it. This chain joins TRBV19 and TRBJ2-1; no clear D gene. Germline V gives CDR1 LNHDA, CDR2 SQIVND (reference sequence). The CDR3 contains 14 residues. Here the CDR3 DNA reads TGTGCCAGTAGTCTAGAGACCACGTACAATGAGCAGTTCTTC. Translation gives CASSLETTYNEQFF.

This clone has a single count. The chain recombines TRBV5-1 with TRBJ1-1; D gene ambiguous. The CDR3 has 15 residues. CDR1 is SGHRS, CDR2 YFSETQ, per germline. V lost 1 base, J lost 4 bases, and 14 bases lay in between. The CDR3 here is CASSLPQPRRTEAFF. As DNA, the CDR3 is TGCGCCAGCAGCTTGCCCCAGCCCCGGCGCACTGAAGCTTTCTTT.

This CDR3 reads CASSQDAGELYNEQFF. The CDR3 bases are TGCGCCAGCAGCCAAGACGCGGGAGAGTTGTACAATGAGCAGTTCTTC. The V gene is TRBV4-1, the J gene TRBJ2-1; 7 bases agree with TRBD2. CDR3 length: 16 residues. The V gene end was trimmed by 0 bases and the J gene end by 4 bases; junction bases not matched to a gene: 6. Germline values: CDR1 MGHRA, CDR2 YSYEKL.